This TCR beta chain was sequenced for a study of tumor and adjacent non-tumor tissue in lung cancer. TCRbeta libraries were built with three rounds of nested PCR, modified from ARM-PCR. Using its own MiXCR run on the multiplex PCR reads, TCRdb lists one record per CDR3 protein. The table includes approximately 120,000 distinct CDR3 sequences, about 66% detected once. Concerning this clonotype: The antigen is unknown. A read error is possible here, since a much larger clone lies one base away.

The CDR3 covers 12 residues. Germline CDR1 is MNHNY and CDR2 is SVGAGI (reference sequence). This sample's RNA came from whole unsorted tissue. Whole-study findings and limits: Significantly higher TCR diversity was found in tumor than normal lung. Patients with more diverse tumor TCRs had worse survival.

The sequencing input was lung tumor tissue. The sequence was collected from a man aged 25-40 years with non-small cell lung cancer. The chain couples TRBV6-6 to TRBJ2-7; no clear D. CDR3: CASSSTLYEQDF. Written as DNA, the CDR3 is TGTGCCAGCAGTTCGACCTTGTACGAGCAGGACTTC.